These 7 T cell receptor beta chains were all obtained from the same sample, sequenced in a study of Ad26.COV2.S vaccination and SARS-CoV-2 variants. Treatment specified: roughly 19 received Ad26.COV2.S at low or high dose, single or two shots; 5 received placebo; per-sample allocation not given. All samples were drawn on day 63, counting from the first vaccine or placebo injection. Sequencing was performed with immunoSEQ multiplex PCR; in TCRdb, only in-frame clones are kept and a portion is missing. The sample comprises hundreds of thousands of clones, about 89% of which are singletons, and about 1.5% rests with the top ten. Specimen: peripheral blood, collected in a trial of Ad26.COV2.S vaccine versus placebo. These receptors originate from a person between 18 and 65 years old who received the Ad26.COV2.S COVID-19 vaccine or a placebo.

The rearrangement uses TRBV27 and TRBJ2-7, with 12 positions matching TRBD2. This CDR3 has 16 amino acids. From germline, CDR1 is MNHEY and CDR2 SMNVEV (reference sequence). Losses at the gene ends were 5 bases for V and 2 bases for J; bases not matched to a gene: 7. CDR3 loop: CASSPGLAGTPYEQYF. The CDR3 nucleotides are TGTGCCAGCAGTCCCGGACTAGCGGGAACCCCCTACGAGCAGTACTTC.

The V gene is TRBV19, the J gene TRBJ2-5, with TRBD1 identical over 11 bases. Germline lookup yields CDR1 LNHDA and CDR2 SQIVND (reference sequence). CDR3 length: 14 residues. J lost 7 bases, V lost 5 bases, and 6 bases had no gene match. CDR3 loop: CASSQWDRGGTQYF. CDR3 DNA sequence: TGTGCCAGTAGTCAATGGGACAGGGGGGGGACCCAGTACTTC.

The J gene is TRBJ2-3, the V gene TRBV11-2, with 13 bases matching TRBD2. V shed 5 bases and J 3 bases; nucleotides not matched to a gene: 5. CDR3 length: 16 residues. From germline, CDR1 is SGHAT and CDR2 FQNNGV. DNA of the CDR3: TGTGCCAGCAGCCCGGGGACTAGCGGGGTTACAGATACGCAGTATTTT. Encoded protein: CASSPGTSGVTDTQYF.

This clone was observed a few times. The chain links TRBV5-6 to TRBJ1-6; 7 positions match TRBD1. Germline trimming cut 4 bases from V and 10 bases from J; bases unmatched to any gene: 11. Per the germline V gene, CDR1 is SGHDT and CDR2 is YYEEEE. The CDR3 is 15 residues long. The CDR3 DNA reads as TGTGCCAGCAGCGAGACAGGGAGCGTAAGATCACCCCTCCACTTT. Translated: CASSETGSVRSPLHF.

The V and J genes are TRBV6-5 and TRBJ2-7; TRBD2 aligns across 8 bases. Losses at the gene ends were 6 bases for V and 0 bases for J; bases not matched to a gene: 7. The CDR3 length is 15 residues. The germline gives CDR1 MNHEY, CDR2 SVGAGI. Here the CDR3 reads CASRTIAGFSYEQYF. The CDR3 coding sequence is TGTGCCAGCAGAACCATAGCGGGGTTCTCCTACGAGCAGTACTTC.

The chain employs TRBV7-2 and TRBJ1-4; D gene ambiguous. Trimming took 3 bases from V and 8 from J, leaving 13 bases between them. This CDR3 has 14 amino acids. Germline CDR1 is SGHTA and CDR2 is FQGNSA. CDR3 sequence: CASSFVGGFEKLFF. CDR3 in DNA: TGTGCCAGCAGCTTTGTGGGTGGGTTCGAAAAACTGTTTTTT.

V is TRBV5-1 and J is TRBJ1-1; 9 bases match TRBD1. With 1 base clipped from V and 4 bases from J, the junction kept 5 bases outside the gene matches. The CDR3 is 15 amino acids. Germline CDR1 is SGHRS and CDR2 is YFSETQ. The CDR3 is CASSLLQGASTEAFF. DNA for the CDR3: TGCGCCAGCAGCTTGTTACAGGGGGCGAGCACTGAAGCTTTCTTT. Using reference TRBV5-1 and TRBJ1-1 for the parts outside the CDR3, the full variable domain is KAGVTQTPRYLIKTRGQQVTLSCSPISGHRSVSWYQQTPGQGLQFLFEYFSETQRNKGNFPGRFSGRQFSNSRSEMNVSTLELGDSALYLCASSLLQGASTEAFFGQGTRLTVV.